The present T cell receptor (beta chain) was sequenced within a study of siplizumab effects on memory and regulatory T cells. J was trimmed by 2 bases and V by 7 bases; bases with no gene match: 7. The CDR3 contains 14 residues. The germline V gene encodes CDR1 MDHEN and CDR2 SYDVKM. The data were produced by immunoSEQ multiplex PCR, yet TCRdb's version contains in-frame clones alone and is incomplete. The sample holds some 80,000 clones; over 90% are singletons and the top ten take 15% to 20%. General study findings and limits: Sequences that were alloreactive and traceable to unstimulated CD4+ memory cells were significantly reduced by siplizumab. Sequences below about 10^-5 frequency were poorly captured, and few alloreactive clones mapped to unstimulated subsets.

Of note for this clone: Its antigen is not known.

Sequencing used CD8+ T cells sorted from blood. This clonotype was obtained from a human donor in good health. The chain is built from TRBV28 and TRBJ2-5, with 7 bases that match TRBD1. This chain's CDR3 is CASTPDRSQETQYF. In DNA, the CDR3 is TGTGCCAGCACCCCGGACAGGTCGCAAGAGACCCAGTACTTC.